The sequence of this TCR beta chain was determined in a study of STAT5B mutations in CD4+ large granular lymphocyte leukemia. Study as a whole: Among healthy donors, a particular HLA allele went with more CDR3 'QG' motifs.

The V gene's germline CDR1 is LNHNV and CDR2 YYDKDF (reference sequence). V was shortened by 3 bases and J by 4 bases, with 10 bases between the two germline ends. CDR3 length: 14 residues. Measured with immunoSEQ multiplex PCR; TCRdb has only the in-frame clones, and not every one. This table has 30,000 to 40,000 clones, about 80% appearing once. Sequenced input: CD4+ T cells from blood buffy coats. The sequence derives from a human donor in good health. This chain connects TRBV15 to TRBJ1-5; no clear D. The CDR3, as DNA: TGTGCCACCAGCAGGGCCGGGCAGAATCAGCCCCAGCATTTT. It translates to CATSRAGQNQPQHF.